Shown below are 8 T cell receptor beta chains from a single sample sequenced in a study of beta chain features in type 1 diabetes. The entirety of the isolated RNA underwent reverse transcription, so expressed TCRB transcripts were sequenced. Only in-frame clones appear in the TCRdb table, and some are missing; sequencing was by immunoSEQ multiplex PCR. This repertoire shows about 340,000 clones, less than 15% found once; its top ten account for about 0.015%. General observations from the study: In all four CD4+ subsets, TCRB CDR3 length was significantly, moderately reduced in type 1 diabetes.

Antigen specificity for these receptors is unknown. Material for sequencing was naive CD4+ T cells from blood. The receptors were sampled from a woman aged 18-35 years with type 1 diabetes.

This clone was observed a handful of times. The rearrangement uses TRBV7-2 and TRBJ2-1, with D possibly TRBD1 on 7 matching bases. The CDR3 runs to 13 residues. V was pared by 5 bases and J by 8 bases, with 13 bases between. Looked up from germline, CDR1 is SGHTA and CDR2 is FQGNSA. The CDR3 DNA sequence: TGTGCCAGCAGCAGAGGGGGCGGGGATGAGCAGTTCTTC. Encoded protein: CASSRGGGDEQFF.

This clone occurred a few times. The chain combines TRBV10-3 with TRBJ1-2; TRBD1 is a possible D gene (5 bases). The V end lost 10 bases, the J end lost 4 bases, and 16 bases lay between the germline ends. Germline V lookup: CDR1 ENHRY, CDR2 SYGVKD. This CDR3 has 13 amino acids. This CDR3 reads CATSPGTSYGYTF. The CDR3 region has the DNA TGTGCCACAAGCCCAGGGACTTCCTATGGCTACACCTTC.

Worth noting for this clone: A read error may produce the germline difference seen at one junction end. This sequence joins TRBV30 and TRBJ1-4, with TRBD1 identical over 7 bases. This CDR3 contains 14 residues. CDR1 is GTSNPN and CDR2 is SVGIG in the germline V gene (reference sequence). The chain's CDR3 is CAWSLGQMNEKLFF. CDR3 nucleotide sequence: TGTGCCTGGAGCCTGGGACAGATGAATGAAAAGCTGTTTTTT.

The chain combines TRBV6-5 with TRBJ2-3; TRBD1 agrees at 7 bases. V gave up 6 bases and J gave up 4 bases; unmatched junction bases: 10. This CDR3 is 15 amino acids long. Germline V lookup: CDR1 MNHEY, CDR2 SVGAGI. In nucleotides, the CDR3 is TGTGCCAGCAGCCGCACAGGGGCCGACCCAGATACGCAGTATTTT. Its translation: CASSRTGADPDTQYF.

The gene calls are TRBV9 and TRBJ2-7; D uncertain. This CDR3 region has 15 residues. Germline-derived CDR1 and CDR2 are SGDLS and YYNGEE. Trimming removed 1 base from V and 2 bases from J, with 13 bases in between. DNA of the CDR3: TGTGCCAGCAGCGTAAACGAGGCACCCACCTACGAGCAGTACTTC. It encodes CASSVNEAPTYEQYF.

The chain recombines TRBV27 with TRBJ2-2; D is perhaps TRBD1 (5 bases). Germline CDR1 MNHEY, CDR2 SMNVEV (reference sequence). The V and J ends lost 5 bases and 0 bases respectively, with 13 bases between them. The CDR3 is 16 amino acids. The CDR3 DNA reads as TGTGCCAGCAGTCCTCGCGCAGGGACGAACACCGGGGAGCTGTTTTTT. Amino acid sequence: CASSPRAGTNTGELFF.

This clone was detected only a few times. The rearrangement uses TRBV9 and TRBJ1-3, with D tentatively TRBD1 (5 bases). In germline, CDR1 is SGDLS, CDR2 YYNGEE. This CDR3 spans 15 amino acids. Trimming pared 4 bases from V and 3 bases from J, leaving 14 bases between. CDR3 bases: TGTGCCAGCAGCCCATCCAGCCAGGGTGGAAACACCATATATTTT. Translated: CASSPSSQGGNTIYF.

J is TRBJ2-5 and V is TRBV19, with TRBD1 as a possible D gene (6 bases). Germline-derived CDR1 and CDR2 are LNHDA and SQIVND (reference sequence). This CDR3 is built from 14 residues. The V gene lost 10 bases and the J gene lost 3 bases, with 18 bases spanning the gap. CDR3 sequence (DNA): TGTGCCACCTCGCGGGTGGGGGCGAAAGAGACCCAGTACTTC. Translation: CATSRVGAKETQYF.